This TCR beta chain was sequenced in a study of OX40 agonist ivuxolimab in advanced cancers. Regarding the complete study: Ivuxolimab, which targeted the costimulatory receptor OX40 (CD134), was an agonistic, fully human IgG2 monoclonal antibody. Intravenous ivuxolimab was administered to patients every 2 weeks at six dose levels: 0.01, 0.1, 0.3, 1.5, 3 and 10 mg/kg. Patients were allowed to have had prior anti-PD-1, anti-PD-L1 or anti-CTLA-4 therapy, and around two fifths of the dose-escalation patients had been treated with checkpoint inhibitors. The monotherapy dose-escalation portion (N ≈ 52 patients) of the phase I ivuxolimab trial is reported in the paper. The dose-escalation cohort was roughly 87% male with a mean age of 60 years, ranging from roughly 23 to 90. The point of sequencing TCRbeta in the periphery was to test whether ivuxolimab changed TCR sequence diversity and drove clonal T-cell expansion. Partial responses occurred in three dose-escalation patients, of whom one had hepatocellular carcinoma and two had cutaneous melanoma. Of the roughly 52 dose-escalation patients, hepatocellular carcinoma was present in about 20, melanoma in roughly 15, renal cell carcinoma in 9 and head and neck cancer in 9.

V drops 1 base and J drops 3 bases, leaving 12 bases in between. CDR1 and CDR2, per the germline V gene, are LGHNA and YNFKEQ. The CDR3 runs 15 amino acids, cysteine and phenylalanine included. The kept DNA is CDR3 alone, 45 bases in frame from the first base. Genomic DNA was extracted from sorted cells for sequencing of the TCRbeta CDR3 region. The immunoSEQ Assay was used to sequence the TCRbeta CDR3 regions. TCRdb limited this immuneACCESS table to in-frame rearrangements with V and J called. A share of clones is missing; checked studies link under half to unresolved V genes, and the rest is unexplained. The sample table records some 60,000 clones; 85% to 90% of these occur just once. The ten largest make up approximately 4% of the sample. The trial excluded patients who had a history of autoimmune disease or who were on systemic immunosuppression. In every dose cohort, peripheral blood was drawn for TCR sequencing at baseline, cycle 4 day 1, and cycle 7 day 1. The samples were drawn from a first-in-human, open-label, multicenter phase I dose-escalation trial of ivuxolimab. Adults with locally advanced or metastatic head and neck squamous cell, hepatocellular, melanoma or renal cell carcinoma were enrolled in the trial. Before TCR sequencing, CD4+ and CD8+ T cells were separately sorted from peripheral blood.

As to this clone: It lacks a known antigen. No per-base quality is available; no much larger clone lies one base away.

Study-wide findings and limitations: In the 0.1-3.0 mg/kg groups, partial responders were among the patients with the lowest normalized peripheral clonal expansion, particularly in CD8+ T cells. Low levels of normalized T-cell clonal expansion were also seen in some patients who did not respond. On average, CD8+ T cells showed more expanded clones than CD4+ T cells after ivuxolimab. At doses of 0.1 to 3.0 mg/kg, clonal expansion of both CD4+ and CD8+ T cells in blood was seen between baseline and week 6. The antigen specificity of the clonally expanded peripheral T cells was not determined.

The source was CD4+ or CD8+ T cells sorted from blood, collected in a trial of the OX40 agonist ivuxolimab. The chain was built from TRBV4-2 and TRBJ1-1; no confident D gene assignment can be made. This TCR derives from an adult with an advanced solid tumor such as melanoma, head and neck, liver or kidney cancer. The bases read TGTGCCAGCAGCCAAGGGGGTCTCGTTCACACTGAAGCTTTCTTT. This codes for CASSQGGLVHTEAFF.